This T cell receptor beta chain was identified in a study of Graves' ophthalmopathy and Graves' hyperthyroidism. Findings of the study overall: Sensitivity of 85% to 90% and specificity of approximately 76% were achieved when a 13-signature model separated ophthalmopathy from stable hyperthyroidism.

Patients were diagnosed from clinical symptoms, serum thyroxine, TRAb, thyroid ultrasound and orbital computed tomography. This clonotype has a count of ten or more. Its target is not known. The TCR beta CDR3 regions underwent amplification from RNA transcripts. First-round RT-PCR with HTBI primers preceded a second-round multiplex PCR. One entry per CDR3 protein, called by TCRdb with MiXCR from the multiplex PCR reads. The table includes around 1.1 million distinct CDR3 sequences, 35% to 45% detected once. Material for sequencing was peripheral blood or thyroid tissue (not recorded which). The sequence derives from an adult man with Graves' hyperthyroidism.

The CDR3 protein is CASSIAGQGGDQPQHF. The DNA of the CDR3 is TGTGCCAGTAGTATAGCTGGACAGGGAGGTGATCAGCCCCAGCATTTT. The rearrangement uses TRBV19 and TRBJ1-5, with 8 bases matching TRBD1. The V gene's germline CDR1 is LNHDA and CDR2 SQIVND (reference sequence). After removal of 1 base from V and 5 bases from J, the junction contained 7 bases not matched to a gene. The CDR3 is 16 residues long.